This section outlines one T cell receptor beta chain sequence together with its context. Its antigen is as yet unknown. The data are from a study of tumor-infiltrating lymphocytes in primary liver carcinoma. Whole-study findings and limits: Only about 7.5-24% of top clones showed up in all five tumor regions.

RNA and DNA were co-extracted from about 20-30 mg of unsorted bulk tissue. Chronic HBV infection was present in the patients, who were treatment-naive. Using a constant-region primer together with ProtoScript II reverse transcriptase, TCR beta cDNA was made from 500 ng of total RNA. Libraries of TCR beta came from three nested multiplex PCR rounds with slightly modified ARM-PCR. Via MiXCR, TCRdb re-called the multiplex PCR reads, giving one row per CDR3 protein. The sample holds some 180,000 distinct CDR3 sequences, around four fifths seen once. The material sequenced was tumor tissue from primary liver carcinoma. This TCR was recovered from a man aged 40-55 years with primary liver carcinoma and hepatitis B virus infection.

The CDR3 bases are TGTACCACCCGGGGGCCGCGCTCTGGGGCCAACGTCCTGACTTTC. Its protein product is CTTRGPRSGANVLTF. The J gene is TRBJ2-6, the V gene TRBV11-2, with D perhaps matching TRBD1 or TRBD2 (6 bases each). The CDR3 totals 15 residues. Germline V gene data show CDR1 as SGHAT and CDR2 as FQNNGV.